These 9 T cell receptor beta chains share one sample of origin, sequenced in a study of response to subunit inactivated influenza vaccine. TCRdb fed the RT-PCR reads into MiXCR, producing one record per CDR3 protein. The profile shows hundreds of thousands of distinct CDR3 sequences, about 15% of them singletons. The sequenced sample was PBMCs from blood, obtained around two weeks before vaccination. The receptor source for this set is a man over 45 who received an inactivated influenza vaccine.

This clonotype was picked up a small number of times. V gene TRBV6-1 combines with J gene TRBJ2-5; D unclear. This CDR3 spans 11 amino acids. The V and J ends lost 6 bases and 7 bases respectively, with 9 bases between them. Germline-derived CDR1 and CDR2 are MNHNS and SASEGT. The CDR3 nucleotides read TGTGCCAGCAGAGACCCAGGGACCCAGTACTTC. Translating gives CASRDPGTQYF.

This clonotype was counted a few times. The chain couples TRBV12-3 or TRBV12-4 to TRBJ1-1; 11 positions match TRBD1. This CDR3 comprises 15 residues. The ends lost 6 bases at V and 4 bases at J; junction bases unmatched: 7. The CDR3 sequence is CASRISGTGGTEAFF. The CDR3 DNA reads as TGTGCCAGCAGAATCAGCGGGACAGGGGGCACTGAAGCTTTCTTT.

This clonotype came up a few times. The rearrangement joins TRBV20-1 to TRBJ2-7, with 7 nucleotides matching TRBD1. Looked up from germline, CDR1 is DFQATT and CDR2 is SNEGSKA (reference sequence). Losses at the gene ends were 1 base for V and 3 bases for J; bases not matched to a gene: 6. This CDR3 has 14 residues. The CDR3, as DNA: TGCAGTGCTAGAGTTCGGACAGGCAACTACGAGCAGTACTTC. It codes for CSARVRTGNYEQYF.

The rearrangement links TRBV21-1 to TRBJ2-3; whether TRBD2, the table's D call, matches the DNA was not checked. TRBV21-1 counts as a pseudogene. CDR3 size: 16 residues. The CDR3 DNA reads as TGTGCCAGCAGCAAAGGGCCGGGACTAGGGGCAGATACGCAGTATTTT. Translation gives CASSKGPGLGADTQYF.

This clonotype was detected many times. The chain combines TRBV28 with TRBJ2-1; possibly TRBD1 for D (6 bases). The CDR3 runs 15 residues. The germline V gene has CDR1 MDHEN and CDR2 SYDVKM. V was pared by 5 bases and J by 8 bases, with 19 bases between. The CDR3 sequence: CASSVLGQSGDEQFF. The CDR3 bases are TGTGCCAGCAGTGTCTTAGGGCAATCAGGGGATGAGCAGTTCTTC.

The J gene is TRBJ2-7, the V gene TRBV7-9, with D possibly being TRBD2 (6 bases). Trimming shortened V by 2 bases and J by 4 bases, and 21 bases separated the two germline ends. The CDR3 sequence is 17 residues long. The germline V gene encodes CDR1 SEHNR and CDR2 FQNEAQ (reference sequence). DNA for the CDR3: TGTGCCAGCAGCTTAACGGGGGACTCGTTCCGACCTTACGAGCAGTACTTC. Translated: CASSLTGDSFRPYEQYF. Drawing the rest from reference TRBV7-9 and TRBJ2-7, the complete variable domain is DTGVSQNPRHKITKRGQNVTFRCDPISEHNRLYWYRQTLGQGPEFLTYFQNEAQLEKSRLLSDRFSAERPKGSFSTLEIQRTEQGDSAMYLCASSLTGDSFRPYEQYFGPGTRLTVT.

This clonotype appeared a few times. The chain combines TRBV12-3 or TRBV12-4 with TRBJ1-6, with unresolved D. This CDR3 comprises 14 residues. Trimming cost V 6 bases and J 6 bases, with 12 bases left between them. CDR3 bases: TGTGCCAGCAGCTCCCCGGGTCTTAATTCACCCCTCCACTTT. As protein: CASSSPGLNSPLHF.

This clonotype was seen ten or more times. The chain links TRBV5-1 to TRBJ2-7; 10 bases fit TRBD2. Germline lookup yields CDR1 SGHRS and CDR2 YFSETQ. This CDR3 comprises 15 residues. Trimming removed 4 bases from V and 1 base from J; junction bases left unmatched: 5. Written as DNA, the CDR3 is TGCGCCAGCAGCACTAGCGGGATAAGGTCCTACGAGCAGTACTTC. It is translated as CASSTSGIRSYEQYF.

This clonotype occurred many times. The J gene is TRBJ2-3, the V gene TRBV29-1, with a tentative D call TRBD1 (5 bases). The V end was cut by 3 bases, the J end by 3 bases, with 16 bases between. Germline-derived CDR1 and CDR2 are SQVTM and ANQGSEA. This CDR3 region has 15 residues. The CDR3 spells CSVDTQGTWTDTQYF. The CDR3 DNA reads as TGCAGCGTTGATACCCAGGGCACTTGGACAGATACGCAGTATTTT.